This T cell receptor (beta chain) originates from a study of shared clonotypes between healthy human individuals. V was pared by 5 bases and J by 6 bases, with 7 bases of the junction left unmatched. The length of the CDR3 is 15 residues. Germline loops: CDR1 SEHNR, CDR2 FQNEAQ (reference sequence). Each cell subset's genomic DNA was divided evenly among several immunoSEQ plates. As handled by the study authors: ImmunoSEQ sequences covered only the junction and lacked quality scores; filtering therefore differed. The repertoire was sequenced with immunoSEQ multiplex PCR; TCRdb's copy has only in-frame clones and lacks some. V and J calls plus clone size are reproduced from that table; the DNA served to infer D and trimming. The table shows about 490,000 clones, with approximately 82% occurring only once.

The receptor was derived from a middle-aged woman in good health. Some clones in this sample may be carry-over from other donors' samples. The specimen was PBMCs. The rearrangement links TRBV7-9 to TRBJ2-1; 10 bases are shared with TRBD2. The CDR3: CASSPTSGKGNEQFF. CDR3 coding DNA: TGTGCCAGCAGCCCAACTAGCGGGAAGGGCAATGAGCAGTTCTTC.